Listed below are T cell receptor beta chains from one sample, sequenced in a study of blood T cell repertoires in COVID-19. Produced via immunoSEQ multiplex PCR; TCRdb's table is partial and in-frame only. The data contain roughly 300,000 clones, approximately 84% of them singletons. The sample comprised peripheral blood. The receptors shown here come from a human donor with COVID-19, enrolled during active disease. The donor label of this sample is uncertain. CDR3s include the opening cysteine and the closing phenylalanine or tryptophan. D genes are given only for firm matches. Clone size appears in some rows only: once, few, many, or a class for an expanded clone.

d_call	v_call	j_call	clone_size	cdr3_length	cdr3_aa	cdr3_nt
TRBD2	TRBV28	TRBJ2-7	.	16	CASSPPSGGYSYEQYF	TGTGCCAGCAGTCCCCCCTCGGGGGGGTACTCCTACGAGCAGTACTTC
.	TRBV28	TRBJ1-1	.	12	CASSPRNTEAFF	TGTGCCAGCAGCCCCAGGAACACTGAAGCTTTCTTT
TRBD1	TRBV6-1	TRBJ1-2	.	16	CASSEAGGQGAYGYTF	TGTGCCAGCAGTGAAGCGGGAGGACAGGGGGCATATGGCTACACCTTC
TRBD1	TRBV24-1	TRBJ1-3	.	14	CATSKTGDGNTIYF	TGTGCCACCAGCAAAACAGGGGACGGAAACACCATATATTTT
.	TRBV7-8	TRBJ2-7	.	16	CASSYMDGMVVREQYF	TGTGCCAGCAGCTACATGGACGGGATGGTAGTGCGTGAGCAGTACTTC
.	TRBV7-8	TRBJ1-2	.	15	CASSAGPPGDYGYTF	TGTGCCAGCAGCGCCGGGCCCCCCGGGGACTATGGCTACACCTTC
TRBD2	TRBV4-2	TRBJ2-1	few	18	CASSQVLGGVAGVTEQFF	TGTGCCAGCAGCCAAGTTCTGGGAGGGGTAGCGGGAGTTACTGAGCAGTTCTTC
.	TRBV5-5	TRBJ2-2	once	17	CASSLARQTGSTGELFF	TGTGCCAGCAGCTTGGCACGGCAGACGGGGAGCACCGGGGAGCTGTTTTTT
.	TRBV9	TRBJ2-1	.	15	CASSAGLLLIHEQFF	TGTGCCAGCAGCGCCGGACTATTATTAATCCATGAGCAGTTCTTC
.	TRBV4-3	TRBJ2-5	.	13	CASSQDLAETQYF	TGCGCCAGCAGCCAAGATTTAGCGGAGACCCAGTACTTC
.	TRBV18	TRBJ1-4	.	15	CASSPLGATNEKLFF	TGTGCCAGCTCACCTTTGGGAGCAACTAATGAAAAACTGTTTTTT
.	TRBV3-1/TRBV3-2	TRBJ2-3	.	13	CASSPGSIRGQYF	TGTGCCAGCAGCCCCGGTAGTATTCGCGGGCAGTATTTT
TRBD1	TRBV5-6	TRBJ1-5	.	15	CASARQGLFDQPQHF	TGTGCCAGCGCCCGACAGGGGCTTTTCGATCAGCCCCAGCATTTT
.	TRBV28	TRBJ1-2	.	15	CASSLWAEANYGYTF	TGTGCCAGCAGTTTATGGGCGGAAGCTAACTATGGCTACACCTTC
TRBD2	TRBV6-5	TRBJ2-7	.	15	CASSRVTSGTYEQYF	TGTGCCAGCAGCAGGGTAACTAGCGGTACCTACGAGCAGTACTTC
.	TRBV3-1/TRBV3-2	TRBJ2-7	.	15	CASSQEGGRSYEQYF	TGTGCCAGCAGCCAAGAAGGAGGGCGGTCCTACGAGCAGTACTTC
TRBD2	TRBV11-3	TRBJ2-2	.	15	CASSLGREDTGELFF	TGTGCCAGCAGCTTAGGGCGGGAGGACACCGGGGAGCTGTTTTTT
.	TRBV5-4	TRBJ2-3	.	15	CASSLDAVSTDTQYF	TGTGCCAGCAGCTTGGACGCGGTGAGCACAGATACGCAGTATTTT